This T cell receptor (beta chain) is from a study of beta chain features in type 1 diabetes. This clone was observed a handful of times. Its antigen is as yet unknown. Expressed TCRB transcripts were sequenced because the isolated RNA had all been reverse transcribed beforehand. TCRdb's table, derived via immunoSEQ multiplex PCR, lists solely in-frame clones and lacks some. The table has around 340,000 clones, around a fifth seen once. Germline loops: CDR1 KGHSH, CDR2 LQKENI. V lost 3 bases and J lost 0, with 12 bases in between. CDR3 length equals 15 residues. Broader study findings: For type 1 diabetes patients, VDJ junctions showed fewer insertions and more deletions. A moderate, significant TCRB CDR3 shortening appeared in type 1 diabetes across four CD4+ subsets. Small HLA sub-analyses could not settle whether HLA shapes TCRB rearrangement.

The chain couples TRBV18 to TRBJ2-7; D might be TRBD2 (5 bases). The sequence was obtained from a woman in her late teens or twenties in good health. The sample consisted of naive CD4+ T cells from blood. CDR3 sequence (DNA): TGTGCCAGCTCACCGCGGGCCCGGAGCTCCTACGAGCAGTACTTC. This encodes CASSPRARSSYEQYF.